This T cell receptor (beta chain) was found in a study of T cell responses to AZD1222 COVID-19 vaccine. General study results and limits: Possibly, clonal diversity was underestimated; donors were largely white British and included more females. At baseline, just a handful of AZD1222 recipients tested seropositive. Spike-specific TCR breadth and depth were elevated following two AZD1222 doses. With dominance at 160-218 and 743-854, vaccine-associated CD4 TCRs spanned spike.

The assay was immunoSEQ multiplex PCR, and TCRdb's table has in-frame clones only and misses some. This sample has 95,000 to 150,000 clones, with approximately 90% found just once. As to this clone: Its antigen is currently unknown.

Germline CDR1 reads SGHRS; CDR2 reads YFSETQ. Trimming removed 4 bases from V and 2 bases from J, with 17 bases in between. This CDR3 has 16 amino acids. The chain links TRBV5-1 to TRBJ2-3; D remains unclear. The clonotype comes from an adult in good health. This specimen consisted of peripheral blood, obtained on day 0 of AZD1222 vaccination. The CDR3 reads CASSPPASPVTDTQYF. CDR3 coding DNA: TGCGCCAGCAGCCCACCGGCAAGCCCCGTCACAGATACGCAGTATTTT.